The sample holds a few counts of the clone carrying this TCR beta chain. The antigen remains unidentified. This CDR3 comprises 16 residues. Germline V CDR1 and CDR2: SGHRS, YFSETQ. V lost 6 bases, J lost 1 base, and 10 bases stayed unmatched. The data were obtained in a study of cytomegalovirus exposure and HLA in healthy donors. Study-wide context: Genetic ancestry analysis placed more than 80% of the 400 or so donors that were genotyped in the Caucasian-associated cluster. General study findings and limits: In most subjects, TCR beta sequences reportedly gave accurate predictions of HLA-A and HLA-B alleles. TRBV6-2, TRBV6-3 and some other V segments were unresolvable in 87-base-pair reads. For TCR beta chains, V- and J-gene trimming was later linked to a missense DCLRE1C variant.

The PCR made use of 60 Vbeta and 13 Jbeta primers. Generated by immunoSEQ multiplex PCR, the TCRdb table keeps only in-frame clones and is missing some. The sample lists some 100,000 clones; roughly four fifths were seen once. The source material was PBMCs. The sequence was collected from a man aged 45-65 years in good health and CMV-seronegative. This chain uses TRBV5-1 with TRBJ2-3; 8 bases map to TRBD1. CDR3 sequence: CASTIRGLGRTDTQYF. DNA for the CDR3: TGCGCCAGCACAATCAGGGGGCTTGGGCGCACAGATACGCAGTATTTT.